Listed below are T cell receptor beta chains from one sample, sequenced in a study of shared clonotypes between healthy human individuals. This table comes from immunoSEQ multiplex PCR, and its TCRdb copy is limited to in-frame clones, with some not included. Of nearly 2 million clones in the sample, about 95% are singletons; the top ten hold 1.2%. Specimen: naive CD8+ T cells sorted from blood. Source of these receptors: a man aged 18 to 29 in good health. Each CDR3 is given with its conserved first and last residue. The D gene is left open where the match is weak. The size entry is marked missing in some rows and otherwise reads once, few, many or a size class.

.	TRBV6-5	TRBJ2-3	.	CASSSPGGQKTDTQYF	TGTGCCAGCAGTTCTCCCGGGGGCCAGAAAACAGATACGCAGTATTTT
.	TRBV7-9	TRBJ2-7	TRBD1	CASSDPAGQGVSEQYF	TGTGCCAGCAGCGATCCTGCGGGACAGGGGGTTAGCGAGCAGTACTTC
.	TRBV7-9	TRBJ1-5	.	CASSSDTEPNQPQHF	TGTGCCAGCAGCTCGGATACAGAGCCCAATCAGCCCCAGCATTTT
.	TRBV28	TRBJ2-7	TRBD2	CASSSLMLVAGVNNEQYF	TGTGCCAGCAGTTCCCTGATGTTGGTAGCGGGAGTTAATAACGAGCAGTACTTC
.	TRBV28	TRBJ2-1	TRBD2	CASSLVLAGSSNEQFF	TGTGCCAGCAGTTTAGTCCTAGCGGGGTCCTCCAATGAGCAGTTCTTC
.	TRBV4-1	TRBJ1-2	.	CATSVAGGDYGYTF	.
once	TRBV7-9	TRBJ2-3	.	CASSPGASLGTDTQCF	TGTGCCAGCAGCCCAGGGGCTAGCCTAGGCACAGATACGCAGTGTTTT
.	TRBV13	TRBJ2-7	TRBD1	CASSSQGQGWEQYF	TGTGCCAGCAGCTCACAAGGACAGGGCTGGGAGCAGTACTTC
.	TRBV6-1	TRBJ1-3	TRBD1	CASSAIRPQGTAGNTIYF	TGTGCCAGCAGTGCCATCAGACCACAGGGGACGGCCGGAAACACCATATATTTT
.	TRBV7-9	TRBJ2-1	.	CASPQRTGDEQFF	TGTGCCAGCCCCCAAAGGACGGGGGATGAGCAGTTCTTC
.	TRBV13	TRBJ2-3	TRBD1	CASSLGQGAADTQYF	TGTGCCAGCAGCTTAGGCCAGGGGGCGGCAGATACGCAGTATTTT
.	TRBV10-1	TRBJ2-5	.	CASSEGTAMETQYF	TGCGCCAGCAGTGAGGGGACGGCTATGGAGACCCAGTACTTC
.	TRBV7-9	TRBJ1-1	.	CASSSNRVLGYGEAFF	TGTGCCAGCAGCTCAAATCGGGTCCTGGGATATGGTGAAGCTTTCTTT
.	TRBV15	TRBJ1-6	TRBD1	CATSGETGGVQSPLHF	TGTGCCACCAGCGGTGAGACAGGGGGCGTTCAATCACCCCTCCACTTT
.	TRBV9	TRBJ2-7	.	CASSVGFSGSYEQYF	TGTGCCAGCAGCGTAGGGTTCTCCGGGTCCTACGAGCAGTACTTC
.	TRBV5-4	TRBJ2-1	.	CASSLVGLTSWEQFF	TGTGCCAGCAGCTTGGTGGGACTTACTTCTTGGGAGCAGTTCTTC
once	TRBV6-5	TRBJ1-3	.	CASSLMGAAGNTIYF	TGTGCCAGCAGTTTGATGGGGGCGGCTGGAAACACCATATATTTT
.	TRBV15	TRBJ2-7	.	CATSRTRAYEQYF	TGTGCCACCAGCAGAACACGAGCCTACGAGCAGTACTTC
.	TRBV6-6	TRBJ2-3	TRBD1	CASQGDTDTQYF	TGTGCCAGCCAGGGGGACACAGATACGCAGTATTTT